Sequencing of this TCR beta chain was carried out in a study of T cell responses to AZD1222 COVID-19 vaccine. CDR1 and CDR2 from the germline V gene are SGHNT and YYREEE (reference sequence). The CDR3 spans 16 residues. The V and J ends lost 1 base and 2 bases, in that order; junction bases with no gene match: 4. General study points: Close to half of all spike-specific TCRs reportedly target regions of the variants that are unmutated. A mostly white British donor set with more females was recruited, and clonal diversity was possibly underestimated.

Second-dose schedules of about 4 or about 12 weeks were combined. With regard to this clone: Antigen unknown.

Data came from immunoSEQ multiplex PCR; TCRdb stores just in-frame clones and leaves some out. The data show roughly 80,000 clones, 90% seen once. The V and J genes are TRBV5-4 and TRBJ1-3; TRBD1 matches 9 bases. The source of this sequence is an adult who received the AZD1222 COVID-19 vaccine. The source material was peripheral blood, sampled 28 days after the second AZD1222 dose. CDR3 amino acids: CASSLLGQGAGNTIYF. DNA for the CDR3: TGTGCCAGCAGCTTGCTGGGACAGGGAGCTGGAAACACCATATATTTT.